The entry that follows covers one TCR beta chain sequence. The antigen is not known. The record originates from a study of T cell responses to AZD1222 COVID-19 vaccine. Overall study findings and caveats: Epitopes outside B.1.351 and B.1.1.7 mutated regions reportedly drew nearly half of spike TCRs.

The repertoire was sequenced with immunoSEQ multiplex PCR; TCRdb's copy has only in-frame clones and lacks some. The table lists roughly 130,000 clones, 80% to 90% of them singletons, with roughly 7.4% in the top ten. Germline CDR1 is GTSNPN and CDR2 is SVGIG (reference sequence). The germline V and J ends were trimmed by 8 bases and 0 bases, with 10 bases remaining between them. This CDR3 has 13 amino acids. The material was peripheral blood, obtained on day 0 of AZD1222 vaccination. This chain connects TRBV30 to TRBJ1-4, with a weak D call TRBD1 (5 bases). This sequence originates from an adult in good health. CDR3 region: CARGWTTNEKLFF. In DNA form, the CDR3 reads TGTGCCCGGGGGTGGACAACTAATGAAAAACTGTTTTTT.